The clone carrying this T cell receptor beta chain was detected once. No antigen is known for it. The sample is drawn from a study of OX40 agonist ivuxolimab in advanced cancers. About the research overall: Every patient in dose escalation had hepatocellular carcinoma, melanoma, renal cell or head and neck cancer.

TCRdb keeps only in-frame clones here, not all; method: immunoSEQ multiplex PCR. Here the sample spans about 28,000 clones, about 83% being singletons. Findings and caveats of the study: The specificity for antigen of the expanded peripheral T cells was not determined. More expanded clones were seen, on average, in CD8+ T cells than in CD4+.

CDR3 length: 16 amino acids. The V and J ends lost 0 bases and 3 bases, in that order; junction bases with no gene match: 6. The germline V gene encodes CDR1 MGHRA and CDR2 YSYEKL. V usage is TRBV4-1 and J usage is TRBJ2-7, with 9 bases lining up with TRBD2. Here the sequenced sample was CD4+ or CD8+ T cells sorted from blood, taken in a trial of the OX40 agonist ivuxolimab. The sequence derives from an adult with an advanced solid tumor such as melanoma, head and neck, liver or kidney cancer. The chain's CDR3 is CASSQDTGLAFYEQYF. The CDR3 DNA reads TGCGCCAGCAGCCAAGATACGGGACTAGCATTCTACGAGCAGTACTTC.